This T cell receptor beta chain derives from a study of cytomegalovirus exposure and HLA in healthy donors. This CDR3 is 15 amino acids long. The junction had 6 bases not matched to a gene; V was cut back by 4 bases and J by 5 bases. Germline-derived CDR1 and CDR2 are ENHRY and SYGVKD. Both 60 Vbeta primers and 13 Jbeta primers went into the PCR. Sequencing used immunoSEQ multiplex PCR; TCRdb keeps in-frame clones, though not all of them. The repertoire holds about 150,000 clones, with approximately 84% as singletons. The material sequenced was PBMCs. The J gene is TRBJ2-7, the V gene TRBV10-3; 12 bases match TRBD2. This TCR was recovered from a woman younger than 30 in good health and CMV-seronegative. The CDR3 region is CAISGLAGGPDEQYF. As DNA, the CDR3 is TGTGCCATCAGTGGGCTAGCGGGAGGGCCGGACGAGCAGTACTTC.